The sequence of this T cell receptor (beta chain) was determined in a study of spatial heterogeneity in lung cancer. Across the study: Across the raw uncorrected reads, a unique TCR and UMI combination was observed, on average, more than ten times. Study-wide results and caveats: Counts of expanded intratumoral alpha and beta TCRs tracked tumor mutation counts.

This clonotype was counted at least ten times. Its antigen remains unknown. Documented time point: sample taken at primary tumor resection. Using its own MiXCR run on the 5' RACE reads, TCRdb lists one record per CDR3 protein. The data show about 28,000 distinct CDR3 sequences, with more than 5.5% seen just once and about 25% held by the top ten. CDR1 is MGHRA, CDR2 YSYEKL, per germline. Trimming at V came to 4 bases and at J to 3 bases, leaving 5 bases not matched to a gene. The CDR3 runs to 14 residues. This TCR was recovered from a male donor with early-stage non-small cell lung cancer. This chain connects TRBV4-1 to TRBJ2-7; 8 bases map to TRBD1. The material sequenced was lung tumor tissue, taken at surgery. For the CDR3, the DNA is TGCGCCAGCAGCCCCGGGACAGGCAGCTACGAGCAGTACTTC. Translated, it gives CASSPGTGSYEQYF.